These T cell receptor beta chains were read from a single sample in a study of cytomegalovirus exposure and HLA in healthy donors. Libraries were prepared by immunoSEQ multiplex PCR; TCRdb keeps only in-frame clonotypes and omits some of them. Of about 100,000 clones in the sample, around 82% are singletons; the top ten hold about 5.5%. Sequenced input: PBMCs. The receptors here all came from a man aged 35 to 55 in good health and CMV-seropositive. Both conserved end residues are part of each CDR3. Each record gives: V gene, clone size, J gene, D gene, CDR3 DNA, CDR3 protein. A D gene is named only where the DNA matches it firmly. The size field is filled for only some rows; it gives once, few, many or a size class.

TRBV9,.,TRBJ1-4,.,TGTGCCAGCAGCGTAGGGGGCGGTAATGAAAAACTGTTTTTT,CASSVGGGNEKLFF
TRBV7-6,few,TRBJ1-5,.,TGTGCCAGCAGCTTAGGAGCAGGGCGCAATCAGCCCCAGCATTTT,CASSLGAGRNQPQHF
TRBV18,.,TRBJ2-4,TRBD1,TGTGCCAGCTCACCTGCGACAGGGAATGAGGCCAAAAACATTCAGTACTTC,CASSPATGNEAKNIQYF
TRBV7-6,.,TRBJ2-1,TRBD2,TGTGCCAGCAGCTTAGCCATACGCGGGAGAGAGAACAATGAGCAGTTCTTC,CASSLAIRGRENNEQFF
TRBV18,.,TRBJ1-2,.,TGTGCCAGCTCACCAGCGGGGGGTAACTATGGCTACACCTTC,CASSPAGGNYGYTF
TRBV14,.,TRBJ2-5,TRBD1,TGTGCCAGCAGCCAAGAACCGCAGGGGGCCGGGAGGACCCAGTACTTC,CASSQEPQGAGRTQYF
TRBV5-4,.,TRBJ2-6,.,TGTGCCAGCAGCGAGGGAGGTTGGGGGGCCAACGTCCTGACTTTC,CASSEGGWGANVLTF
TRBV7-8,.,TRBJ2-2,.,TGTGCCAGCAGCTTATGGGCAGGGGCCGGGGAGCTGTTTTTT,CASSLWAGAGELFF
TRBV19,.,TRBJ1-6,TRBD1,TGTGCCAGTAGTAGGACAGGGGGGTATAATTCACCCCTCCACTTT,CASSRTGGYNSPLHF
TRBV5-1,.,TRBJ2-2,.,TGCGCCAGCGGCCTAGGAGGGTACACCGGGGAGCTGTTTTTT,CASGLGGYTGELFF
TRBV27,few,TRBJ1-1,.,TGTGCCAGCAGTTTTCGGGACACAAACACTGAAGCTTTCTTT,CASSFRDTNTEAFF
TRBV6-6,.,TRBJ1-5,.,TGTGCCAGCAGTTTCCTTAGCAATCAGCCCCAGCATTTT,CASSFLSNQPQHF
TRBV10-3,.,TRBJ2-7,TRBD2,TGTGCCATCAGTGAGTCGACTCGGGGAGGGGATCCCTCCTACGAGCAGTACTTC,CAISESTRGGDPSYEQYF
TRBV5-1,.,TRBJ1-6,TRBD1,TGCGCCAGCAGCTTGGGCTGGGACAGGGGGCTTGGGTCACCCCTCCACTTT,CASSLGWDRGLGSPLHF
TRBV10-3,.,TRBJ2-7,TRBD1,TGTGCCATCAGTATTACAGGGGTGAGCTCCTACGAGCAGTACTTC,CAISITGVSSYEQYF
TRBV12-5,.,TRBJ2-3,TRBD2,TGTGCTAGTGGTTTGGACCCCGGGACTAGCGGGACAGATACGCAGTATTTT,CASGLDPGTSGTDTQYF
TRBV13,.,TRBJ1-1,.,TGTGCCAGCAGCCGAAACAGCGAAGCTTTCTTT,CASSRNSEAFF
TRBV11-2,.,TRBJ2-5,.,TGTGCCAGCAGCTCCAACAAGGACTGGCAGACCCAGTACTTC,CASSSNKDWQTQYF
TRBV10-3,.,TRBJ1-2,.,TGTGCCATCAGTGAGATACAGGATTGGTACACCTTC,CAISEIQDWYTF
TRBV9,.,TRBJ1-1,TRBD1,TGTGCCAGCAGCGCTGGACAGGGGAACACTGAAGCTTTCTTT,CASSAGQGNTEAFF
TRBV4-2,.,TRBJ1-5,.,TGTGCCAGCAGCCAAGACCTGAACAAGAGCAATCAGCCCCAGCATTTT,CASSQDLNKSNQPQHF
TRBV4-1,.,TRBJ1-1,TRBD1,TGCGCCAGCAGCCGATCCGGGACAGGGACCACTGAAGCTTTCTTT,CASSRSGTGTTEAFF
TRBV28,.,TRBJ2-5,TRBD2,TGTGCCAGCAGTCCTAGCGGGAGGGGGCAAGAGACCCAGTACTTC,CASSPSGRGQETQYF
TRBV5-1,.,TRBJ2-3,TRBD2,TGCGCCAGCAGCGGCGGGACTAGCGGGCTGGCAGATACGCAGTATTTT,CASSGGTSGLADTQYF
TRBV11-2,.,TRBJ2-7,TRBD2,TGTGCCACCCGGGACTATGCCTACGAGCAGTACTTC,CATRDYAYEQYF
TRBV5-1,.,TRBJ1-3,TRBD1,TGCGCCAGCAGCACCGGGACAGGGACTGGAAACACCATATATTTT,CASSTGTGTGNTIYF
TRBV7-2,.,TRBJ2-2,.,TGTGCCAGCAGCTCTATCAGGGGAGGGGAGCTGTTTTTT,CASSSIRGGELFF
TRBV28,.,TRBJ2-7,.,TGTGCCAGCAGTTTGCGAGAGTTCCACTACGAGCAGTACTTC,CASSLREFHYEQYF
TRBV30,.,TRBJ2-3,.,TGTGCCTGGAGTGAGGGGGATACGCAGTATTTT,CAWSEGDTQYF
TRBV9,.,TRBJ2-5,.,TGTGCCAGCAGCGTTAGCGGCGTCCGAGAGACCCAGTACTTC,CASSVSGVRETQYF
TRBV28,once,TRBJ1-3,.,TGTGCCAGCATCGATCCCAGGTCCGGAAACACCATATATTTT,CASIDPRSGNTIYF
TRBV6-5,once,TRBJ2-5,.,TGTGCCAGCACCTACCGCGACAGCCAAGAGACCCAGTACTTC,CASTYRDSQETQYF
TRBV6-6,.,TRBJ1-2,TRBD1,TGTGCCAGCAGTTACCTGCAGGGGGATTCTGGCTACACCTTC,CASSYLQGDSGYTF
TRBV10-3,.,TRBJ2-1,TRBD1,TGTGCCACCGGGACAGTCTACAATGAGCAGTTCTTC,CATGTVYNEQFF
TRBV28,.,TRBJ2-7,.,TGTGCCAGCAGTTTAGCAGGGCGTGAGCAGTACTTC,CASSLAGREQYF
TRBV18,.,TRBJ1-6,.,TGTGCCAGCTCCCTGTCGGGAGGGGATAATTCACCCCTCCACTTT,CASSLSGGDNSPLHF
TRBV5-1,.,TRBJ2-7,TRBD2,TGCGCCAGCAGCTCGGGACTAGCGGGGGGGGGCTCCTACGAGCAGTACTTC,CASSSGLAGGGSYEQYF
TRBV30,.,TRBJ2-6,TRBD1,TGTGCCTGGGGGACAGCTGGGGCCAACGGCCTGACTTTC,CAWGTAGANGLTF
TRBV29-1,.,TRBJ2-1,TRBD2,TGCAGCGTTTTTCCCCTAGCGGGAGGGGGCTACAATGAGCAGTTCTTC,CSVFPLAGGGYNEQFF
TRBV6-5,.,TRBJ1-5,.,TGTGCCAGCAGTTACTCGAGGGGGAACCATCAGCCCCAGCATTTT,CASSYSRGNHQPQHF
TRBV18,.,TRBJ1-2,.,TGTGCCAGCTCACCAGGAGCGACTAACTATGGCTACACCTTC,CASSPGATNYGYTF
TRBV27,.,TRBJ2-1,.,TGTGCCAGCAGTTCCCTAGGGGGGGTCAGGACATACAATGAGCAGTTCTTC,CASSSLGGVRTYNEQFF
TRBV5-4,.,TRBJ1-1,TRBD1,TGTGCCAGCAGCTTGTCCGGGACAGGGAACACTGAAGCTTTCTTT,CASSLSGTGNTEAFF
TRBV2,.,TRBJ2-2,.,TGTGCCAGGGGAGAGAGGCGAGGCCCGAACACCGGGGAGCTGTTTTTT,CARGERRGPNTGELFF
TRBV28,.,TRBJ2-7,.,TGTGCCAGCAGTTTCAGGAGGGCCACATACGAGCAGTACTTC,CASSFRRATYEQYF
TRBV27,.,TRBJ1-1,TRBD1,TGTGCCAGCAGTTTGACAGGGGGCATCACTGAAGCTTTCTTT,CASSLTGGITEAFF
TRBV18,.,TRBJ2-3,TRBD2,TGTGCCAGCTCATCTGGCGGGGGGCCCTTCACAGATACGCAGTATTTT,CASSSGGGPFTDTQYF
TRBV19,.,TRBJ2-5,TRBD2,TGTGCCAGTAGCCCCTGGGGGAGCGGGGGACAAGAGACCCAGTACTTC,CASSPWGSGGQETQYF
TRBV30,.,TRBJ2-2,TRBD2,TGTGCGATCGAAGGGAGGGCCGGGGAGCTGTTTTTT,CAIEGRAGELFF
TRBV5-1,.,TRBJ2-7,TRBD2,TGCGCCAGCAGTCCTGGCGGGGGATTATACGAGCAGTACTTC,CASSPGGGLYEQYF
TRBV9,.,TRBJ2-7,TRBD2,TGTGCCAGCAGCGAAACCGGGACTACCGACTACGAGCAGTACTTC,CASSETGTTDYEQYF
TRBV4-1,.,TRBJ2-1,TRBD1,TGCGCCAGCAGCCGGGGACAGGGGGCATGGAATGAGCAGTTCTTC,CASSRGQGAWNEQFF
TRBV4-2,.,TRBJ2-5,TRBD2,TGTGCCAGCAGCCAAGATCCTGGGCGGGGGAGAGAGACCCAGTACTTC,CASSQDPGRGRETQYF